The present entry profiles one TCR beta chain with its context. This entry comes from a study of blood T cell repertoires in COVID-19. The overall study: Researchers got acute and convalescent COVID-19 samples from the United States, Italy and Spain. Sample material is recorded as cDNA or gDNA derived from T cells, B-cell-depleted T cells, or PBMCs.

Trimming removed 1 base at V and 7 bases at J, with 3 bases between. Germline lookup yields CDR1 KGHDR and CDR2 SFDVKD. CDR3 length: 12 amino acids. In the authors' methods: Amplification of reference gene primers was used by the study to estimate nucleated cell counts. The assay was immunoSEQ multiplex PCR, and TCRdb's table has in-frame clones only and misses some. The DNA gave D and trimming, while V, J and clone size come from that table. The data show about 280,000 clones, around 89% seen once. The V gene is TRBV24-1, the J gene TRBJ2-2, with D uncertain. What was sequenced was peripheral blood. This TCR was sampled from a man aged 40-49 years with acute or convalescent COVID-19. This chain's CDR3 is CATSDFIGELFF. DNA for the CDR3: TGTGCCACCAGTGATTTTATCGGGGAGCTGTTTTTT.